These 2 T cell receptor beta chains were all obtained from the same sample, sequenced in a study of blood T cell repertoires in COVID-19. Data came from immunoSEQ multiplex PCR; TCRdb stores just in-frame clones and leaves some out. The sample includes more than 300,000 clones, about nine tenths of them seen just once. Sequenced: PBMCs or T cells enriched from blood (not recorded which). These receptors were taken from a man aged 25 to 40 who had recovered from COVID-19.

The chain joins TRBV5-4 to TRBJ2-5, with TRBD2 identical over 10 bases. CDR1 and CDR2 (germline): SGHNT, YYREEE (reference sequence). V lost 4 bases, J lost 1 base, and 10 bases stayed unmatched. The CDR3 contains 17 residues. The CDR3 DNA sequence: TGTGCCAGCAGCCCGGGACTAGCGTATCCCATCCAAGAGACCCAGTACTTC. Protein product: CASSPGLAYPIQETQYF.

V and J are TRBV11-2 and TRBJ2-3, with no clear D. V lost 3 bases, J lost 3 bases, and 7 bases lay in between. The CDR3 has 13 amino acids. CDR1 is SGHAT, CDR2 FQNNGV, per germline. This chain's CDR3 is CASSFSGTDTQYF. The CDR3 DNA reads as TGTGCCAGCAGCTTTTCGGGTACAGATACGCAGTATTTT.